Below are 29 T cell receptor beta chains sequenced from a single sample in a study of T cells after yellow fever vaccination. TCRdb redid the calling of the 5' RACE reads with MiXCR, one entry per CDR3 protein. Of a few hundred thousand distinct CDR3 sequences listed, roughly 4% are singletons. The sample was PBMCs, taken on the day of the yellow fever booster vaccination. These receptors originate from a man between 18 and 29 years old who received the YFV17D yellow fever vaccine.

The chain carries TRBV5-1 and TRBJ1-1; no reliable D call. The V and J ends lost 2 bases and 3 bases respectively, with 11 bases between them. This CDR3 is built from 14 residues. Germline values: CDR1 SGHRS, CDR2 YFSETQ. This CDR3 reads CASSFDGDDTEAFF. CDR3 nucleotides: TGCGCCAGCAGCTTTGACGGAGACGACACTGAAGCTTTCTTT. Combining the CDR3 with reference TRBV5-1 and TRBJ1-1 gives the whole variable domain KAGVTQTPRYLIKTRGQQVTLSCSPISGHRSVSWYQQTPGQGLQFLFEYFSETQRNKGNFPGRFSGRQFSNSRSEMNVSTLELGDSALYLCASSFDGDDTEAFFGQGTRLTVV.

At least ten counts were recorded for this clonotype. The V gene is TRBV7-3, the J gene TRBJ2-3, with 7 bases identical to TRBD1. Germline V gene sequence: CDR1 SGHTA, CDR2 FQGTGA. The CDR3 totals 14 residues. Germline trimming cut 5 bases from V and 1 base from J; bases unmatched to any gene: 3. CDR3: CASSRGLGTDTQYF. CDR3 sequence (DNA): TGTGCCAGCAGCAGGGGGCTGGGCACAGATACGCAGTATTTT.

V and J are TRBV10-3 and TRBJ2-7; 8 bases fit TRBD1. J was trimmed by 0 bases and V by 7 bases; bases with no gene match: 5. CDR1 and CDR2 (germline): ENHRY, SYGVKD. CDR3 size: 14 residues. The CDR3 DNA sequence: TGTGCCATCACTCCCGGGACAGGCTCCTACGAGCAGTACTTC. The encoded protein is CAITPGTGSYEQYF.

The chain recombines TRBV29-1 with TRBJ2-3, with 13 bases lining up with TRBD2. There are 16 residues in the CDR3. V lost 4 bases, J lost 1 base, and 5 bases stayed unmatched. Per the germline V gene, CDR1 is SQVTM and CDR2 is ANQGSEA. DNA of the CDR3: TGCAGCGTTGTTGGACTAGCGGGGGCCCGCACAGATACGCAGTATTTT. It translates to CSVVGLAGARTDTQYF.

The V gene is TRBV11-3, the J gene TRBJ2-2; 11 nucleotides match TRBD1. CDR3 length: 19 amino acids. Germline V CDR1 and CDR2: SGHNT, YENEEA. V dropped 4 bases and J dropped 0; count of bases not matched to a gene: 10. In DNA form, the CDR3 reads TGTGCCAGCAGCTCCCGTCCCGGGACAGGGGGGGCGAACACCGGGGAGCTGTTTTTT. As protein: CASSSRPGTGGANTGELFF.

This CDR3 is CASSVAGSGGAYTGELFF. CDR3 DNA: TGTGCCAGCAGCGTAGCCGGAAGCGGGGGGGCCTACACCGGGGAGCTGTTTTTT. The J gene is TRBJ2-2, the V gene TRBV9; 10 nucleotides match TRBD2. The CDR3 consists of 18 residues. The germline gives CDR1 SGDLS, CDR2 YYNGEE. V lost 0 bases and J lost 3; bases outside the gene matches: 8.

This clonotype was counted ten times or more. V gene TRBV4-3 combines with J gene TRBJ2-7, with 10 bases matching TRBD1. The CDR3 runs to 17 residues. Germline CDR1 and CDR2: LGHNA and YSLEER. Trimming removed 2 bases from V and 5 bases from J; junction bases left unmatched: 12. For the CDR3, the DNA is TGCGCCAGCAGCCAATACGGTCCGGGACAGGGGACCCACGAGCAGTACTTC. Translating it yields CASSQYGPGQGTHEQYF.

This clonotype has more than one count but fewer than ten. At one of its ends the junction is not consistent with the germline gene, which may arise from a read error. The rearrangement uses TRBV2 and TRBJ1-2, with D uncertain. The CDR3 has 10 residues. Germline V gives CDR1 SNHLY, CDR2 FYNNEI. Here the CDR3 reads CASSEVESLF. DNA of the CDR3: TGTGCCAGCAGTGAAGTCGAGAGCCTCTTC.

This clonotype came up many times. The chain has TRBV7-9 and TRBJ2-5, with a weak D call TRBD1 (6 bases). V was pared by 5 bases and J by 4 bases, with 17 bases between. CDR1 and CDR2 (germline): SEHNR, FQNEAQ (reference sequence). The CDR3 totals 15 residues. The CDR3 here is CASSLPGHKGETQYF. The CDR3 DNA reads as TGTGCCAGCAGCCTACCGGGACACAAGGGAGAGACCCAGTACTTC.

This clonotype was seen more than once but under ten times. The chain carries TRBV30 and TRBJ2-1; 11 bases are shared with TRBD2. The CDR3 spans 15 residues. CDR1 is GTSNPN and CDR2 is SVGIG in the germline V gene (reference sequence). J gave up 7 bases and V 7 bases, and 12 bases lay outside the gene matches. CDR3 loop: CALQGLAVPWNEQFF. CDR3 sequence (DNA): TGTGCCTTACAGGGACTAGCGGTCCCCTGGAATGAGCAGTTCTTC. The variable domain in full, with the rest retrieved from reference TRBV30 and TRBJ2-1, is SQTIHQWPATLVQPVGSPLSLECTVEGTSNPNLYWYRQAAGRGLQLLFYSVGIGQISSEVPQNLSASRPQDRQFILSSKKLLLSDSGFYLCALQGLAVPWNEQFFGPGTRLTVL.

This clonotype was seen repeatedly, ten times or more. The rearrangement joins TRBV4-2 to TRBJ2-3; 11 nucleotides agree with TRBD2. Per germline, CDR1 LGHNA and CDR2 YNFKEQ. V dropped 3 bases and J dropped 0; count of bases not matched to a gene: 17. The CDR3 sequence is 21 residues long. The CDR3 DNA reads TGTGCCAGCAGCCAGAGCTCAGGGACTAGCGGATTTGGGGTTAGCACAGATACGCAGTATTTT. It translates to CASSQSSGTSGFGVSTDTQYF.

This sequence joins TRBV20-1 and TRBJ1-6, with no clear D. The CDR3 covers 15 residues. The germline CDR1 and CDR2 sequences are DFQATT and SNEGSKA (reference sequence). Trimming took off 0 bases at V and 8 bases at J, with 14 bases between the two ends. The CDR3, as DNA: TGCAGTGCTAGAGATCTCGAGGGCGGTGATTCACCCCTCCACTTT. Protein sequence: CSARDLEGGDSPLHF.

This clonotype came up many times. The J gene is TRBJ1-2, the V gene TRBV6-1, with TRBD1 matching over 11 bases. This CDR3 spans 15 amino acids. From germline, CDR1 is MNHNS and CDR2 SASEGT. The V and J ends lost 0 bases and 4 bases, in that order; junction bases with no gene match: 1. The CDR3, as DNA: TGTGCCAGCAGTGAAGCTGGGACAGGGGGCTATGGCTACACCTTC. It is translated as CASSEAGTGGYGYTF.

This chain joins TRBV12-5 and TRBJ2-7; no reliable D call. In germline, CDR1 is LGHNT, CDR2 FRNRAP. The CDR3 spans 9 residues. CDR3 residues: CANPRTWCV. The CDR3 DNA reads TGTGCTAACCCCCGAACGTGGTGCGTC.

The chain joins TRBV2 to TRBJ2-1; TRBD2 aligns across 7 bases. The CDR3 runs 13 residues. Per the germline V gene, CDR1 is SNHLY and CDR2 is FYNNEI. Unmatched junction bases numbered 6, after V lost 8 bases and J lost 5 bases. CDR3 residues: CASSMGGNNEQFF. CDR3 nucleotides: TGTGCCAGCTCGATGGGGGGGAACAATGAGCAGTTCTTC.

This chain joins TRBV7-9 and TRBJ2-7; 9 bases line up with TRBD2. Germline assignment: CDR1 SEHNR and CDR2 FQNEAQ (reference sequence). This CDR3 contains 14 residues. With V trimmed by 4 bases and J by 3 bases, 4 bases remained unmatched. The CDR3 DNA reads TGTGCCAGCAGCTCGGCGGGGGGGTACTACGAGCAGTACTTC. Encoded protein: CASSSAGGYYEQYF.

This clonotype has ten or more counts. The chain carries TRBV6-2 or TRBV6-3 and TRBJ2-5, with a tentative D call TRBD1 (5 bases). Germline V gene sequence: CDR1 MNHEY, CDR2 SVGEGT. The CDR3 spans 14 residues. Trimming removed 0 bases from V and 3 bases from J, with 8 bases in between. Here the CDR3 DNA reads TGTGCCAGCAGTTACTCCGCCAGGGAAGAGACCCAGTACTTC. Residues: CASSYSAREETQYF.

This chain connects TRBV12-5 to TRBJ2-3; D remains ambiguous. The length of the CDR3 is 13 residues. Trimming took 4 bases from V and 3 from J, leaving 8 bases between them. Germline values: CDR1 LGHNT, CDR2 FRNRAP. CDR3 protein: CASGSCGTDTQYF. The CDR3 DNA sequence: TGTGCTAGTGGTTCCTGTGGGACAGATACGCAGTATTTT.

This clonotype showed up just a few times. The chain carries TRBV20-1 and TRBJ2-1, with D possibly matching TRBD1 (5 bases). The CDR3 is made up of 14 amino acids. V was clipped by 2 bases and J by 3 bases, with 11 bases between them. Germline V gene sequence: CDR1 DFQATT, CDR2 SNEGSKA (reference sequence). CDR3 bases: TGCAGTGCTAGATGGCAGGGATACTACAATGAGCAGTTCTTC. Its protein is CSARWQGYYNEQFF.

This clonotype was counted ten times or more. CDR3 DNA: TGTGCCAGTAGTATAGGGGGATACCCCTTCCGCAATGAGCAGTTCTTC. This codes for CASSIGGYPFRNEQFF. The chain couples TRBV19 to TRBJ2-1; D is ambiguous. V was pared by 1 base and J by 6 bases, with 16 bases between. This CDR3 comprises 16 residues. Germline V gene lookup returns CDR1 LNHDA and CDR2 SQIVND (reference sequence). The full variable domain, rest sourced from reference TRBV19 and TRBJ2-1, is DGGITQSPKYLFRKEGQNVTLSCEQNLNHDAMYWYRQDPGQGLRLIYYSQIVNDFQKGDIAEGYSVSREKKESFPLTVTSAQKNPTAFYLCASSIGGYPFRNEQFFGPGTRLTVL.

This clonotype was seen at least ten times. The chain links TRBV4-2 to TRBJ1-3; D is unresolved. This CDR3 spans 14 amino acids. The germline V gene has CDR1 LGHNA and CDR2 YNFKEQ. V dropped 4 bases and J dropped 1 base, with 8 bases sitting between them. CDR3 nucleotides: TGTGCCAGCAGCCGTAGTGATTCTGGAAACACCATATATTTT. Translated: CASSRSDSGNTIYF.

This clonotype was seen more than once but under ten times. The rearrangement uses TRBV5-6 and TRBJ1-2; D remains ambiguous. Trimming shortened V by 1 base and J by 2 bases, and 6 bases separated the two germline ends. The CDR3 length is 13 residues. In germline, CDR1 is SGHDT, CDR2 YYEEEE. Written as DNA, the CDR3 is TGTGCCAGCAGCTTGTTCCGGAACTATGGCTACACCTTC. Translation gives CASSLFRNYGYTF.

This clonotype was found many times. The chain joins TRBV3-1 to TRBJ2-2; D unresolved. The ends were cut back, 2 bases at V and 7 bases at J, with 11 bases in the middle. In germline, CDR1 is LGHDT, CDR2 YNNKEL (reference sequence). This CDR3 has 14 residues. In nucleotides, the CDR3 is TGTGCCAGCAGCCAATCGGAGACAAGCGGGGAGCTGTTTTTT. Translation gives CASSQSETSGELFF.

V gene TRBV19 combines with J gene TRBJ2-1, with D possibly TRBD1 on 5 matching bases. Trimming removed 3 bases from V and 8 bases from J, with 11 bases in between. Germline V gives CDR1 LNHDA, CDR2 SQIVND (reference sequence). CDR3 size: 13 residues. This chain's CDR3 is CASSIGWGHEQFF. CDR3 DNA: TGTGCCAGTAGTATCGGCTGGGGCCATGAGCAGTTCTTC. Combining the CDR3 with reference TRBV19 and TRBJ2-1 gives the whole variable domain DGGITQSPKYLFRKEGQNVTLSCEQNLNHDAMYWYRQDPGQGLRLIYYSQIVNDFQKGDIAEGYSVSREKKESFPLTVTSAQKNPTAFYLCASSIGWGHEQFFGPGTRLTVL.

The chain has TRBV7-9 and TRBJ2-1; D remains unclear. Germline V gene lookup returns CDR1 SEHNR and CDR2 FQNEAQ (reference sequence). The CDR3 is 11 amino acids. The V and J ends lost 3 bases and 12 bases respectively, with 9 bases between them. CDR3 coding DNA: TGTGCCAGCAGCTTTTCGTGGGGGCAGTTCTTC. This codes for CASSFSWGQFF.

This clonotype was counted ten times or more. CDR3 in DNA: TGTGCCAGCAGCTCATTTCCCCGGGGTAGCTCCTACGAGCAGTACTTC. Amino acid sequence: CASSSFPRGSSYEQYF. The V call is TRBV7-2, the J call TRBJ2-7; maybe TRBD2 (5 bases). The V end was cut by 4 bases, the J end by 0 bases, with 16 bases between. This CDR3 region has 16 residues. Germline values: CDR1 SGHTA, CDR2 FQGNSA.

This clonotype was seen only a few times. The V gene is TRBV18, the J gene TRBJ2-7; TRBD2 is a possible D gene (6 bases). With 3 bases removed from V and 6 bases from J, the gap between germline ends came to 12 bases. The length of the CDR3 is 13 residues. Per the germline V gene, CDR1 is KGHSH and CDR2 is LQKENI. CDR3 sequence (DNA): TGTGCCAGCTCACCGCTGGACGGGGGCGAGCAGTACGTC. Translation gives CASSPLDGGEQYV.

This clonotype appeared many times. The CDR3 here is CASSLVGGANTEAFF. CDR3 coding DNA: TGCGCCAGCAGCCTGGTCGGGGGCGCGAACACTGAAGCTTTCTTT. The V call is TRBV5-1, the J call TRBJ1-1, with D maybe TRBD1 (6 bases). Trimming cost V 4 bases and J 1 base, with 14 bases left between them. The CDR3 loop spans 15 amino acids. From germline, CDR1 is SGHRS and CDR2 YFSETQ. The variable domain in full, completed from reference TRBV5-1 and TRBJ1-1, reads KAGVTQTPRYLIKTRGQQVTLSCSPISGHRSVSWYQQTPGQGLQFLFEYFSETQRNKGNFPGRFSGRQFSNSRSEMNVSTLELGDSALYLCASSLVGGANTEAFFGQGTRLTVV.

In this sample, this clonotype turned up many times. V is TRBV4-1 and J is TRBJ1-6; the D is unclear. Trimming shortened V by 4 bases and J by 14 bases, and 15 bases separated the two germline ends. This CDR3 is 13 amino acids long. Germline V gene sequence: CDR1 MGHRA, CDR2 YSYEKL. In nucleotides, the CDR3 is TGCGCCAGCAGCCCCCCGGACCATAGGGCCCTCCACTTT. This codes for CASSPPDHRALHF.